What follows describes a single T cell receptor beta chain. Amplification yielded TCR beta CDR3 regions, with RNA transcripts as the source. Initially, a first-round RT-PCR of the TCR CDR3 employed the HTBI primer set. Each CDR3 protein gets one entry after TCRdb re-called the multiplex PCR reads with MiXCR. This sample has hundreds of thousands of distinct CDR3 sequences, with over 15% found just once. V shed 4 bases and J 5 bases; nucleotides not matched to a gene: 5. Germline-derived CDR1 and CDR2 are MDHEN and SYDVKM. The CDR3 extends over 16 amino acids. This specimen belongs to a study of T cells in Graves' hyperthyroidism and ophthalmopathy.

This sequence was found in a woman aged 60-75 years with Graves' ophthalmopathy. V is TRBV28 and J is TRBJ2-7, with TRBD2 matching 16 bases. Material for sequencing was blood. CDR3 sequence (DNA): TGTGCCAGCAGTTCGGGACTAGCGGGAGGGAGCCACGAGCAGTACTTC. Translation gives CASSSGLAGGSHEQYF.